This TCR beta chain came from a study of T cell responses to AZD1222 COVID-19 vaccine. Broader study findings: Dominant CD4 TCR responses targeted spike regions 160-218 and 743-854. Spike-specific TCR breadth and depth grew following two AZD1222 doses. Clonal diversity was possibly underestimated, and white British individuals and females predominated among donors. Researchers took repertoire samples only after the peak T cell response had come.

TCRdb's copy holds only in-frame clones and misses some; the assay was immunoSEQ multiplex PCR. The sample shows approximately 83,000 clones, over 80% of them seen only once. Points on this clone: Its antigen is undetermined.

Germline V gives CDR1 SGHKS, CDR2 YYEKEE (reference sequence). The ends were cut back, 0 bases at V and 5 bases at J, with 11 bases in the middle. CDR3 length: 14 residues. The receptor's source is an adult in good health. The chain joins TRBV5-5 to TRBJ1-1, with D unclear. This specimen consisted of peripheral blood, obtained on day 0 of MenACWY control vaccination. The CDR3 DNA follows: TGTGCCAGCAGCTTGGGCCGGGTGGGGACTGAAGCTTTCTTT. It specifies CASSLGRVGTEAFF.